This note documents a single T cell receptor beta chain sequence. Its specificity is not known. The data were obtained in a study of graft-versus-host responses after intestinal transplantation. Study summary: As for transplant type, recipients had multivisceral, liver-intestinal, or isolated intestinal grafts.

Per germline, CDR1 LNHDA and CDR2 SQIVND (reference sequence). V trimming: 4 bases; J trimming: 7 bases; junction bases outside the gene matches: 17. This CDR3 region has 19 residues. Broader study findings: Investigators detected GvH clones in recipient marrow, with some emerging earlier in ileum or blood. Graft-versus-host to host-versus-graft clonal ratios in allografts were high in patients with graft-donor T cell macrochimerism.

The method was immunoSEQ multiplex PCR; TCRdb's version includes in-frame clones alone and lacks a portion of them. The table lists about 80,000 clones, roughly nine tenths of them singletons, with roughly 0.31% in the top ten. This sample comprised unstimulated CD4+ T cells sorted from spleen or lymph node cells, obtained before intestinal transplant. This clonotype originated in a human donor who received an intestinal transplant. V and J are TRBV19 and TRBJ2-2; the match to TRBD1 covers 11 bases. The chain's CDR3 is CASSRRTGGLIQGIGELFF. The CDR3 coding sequence is TGTGCCAGTAGTAGACGGACAGGGGGCTTGATACAGGGGATCGGGGAGCTGTTTTTT.